The 16 T cell receptor beta chains reported below all come from one sample, sequenced in a study of T cells after yellow fever vaccination. TCRdb ran MiXCR on the 5' RACE reads and lists one entry per CDR3 protein. The sample includes fewer than 20,000 distinct CDR3 sequences, 4% of them seen just once. The sample was PBMCs, either bulk or a sorted T-cell subset (CD4+, CD8+, memory, or dextramer-sorted; not recorded which), taken 15 days after the yellow fever booster vaccination. All receptors derive from a man aged 30 to 45 who received the YFV17D yellow fever vaccine.

This clonotype is deemed medium-sized (0.01 to 0.1%). V and J are TRBV12-3 or TRBV12-4 and TRBJ2-5, with TRBD1 matching 11 bases. Unmatched junction bases numbered 0, after V lost 6 bases and J lost 6 bases. The CDR3 contains 12 residues. As DNA, the CDR3 is TGTGCCAGCAGGGACAGGGGGCAGACCCAGTACTTC. It translates to CASRDRGQTQYF.

This clonotype appeared many times. V gene TRBV6-2 or TRBV6-3 combines with J gene TRBJ2-7; D remains unclear. The V end lost 8 bases, the J end lost 6 bases, and 14 bases lay between the germline ends. This CDR3 region has 12 residues. Germline V CDR1 and CDR2: MNHEY, SVGEGT. The CDR3 here is CASCLGMAEQYF. In nucleotides, the CDR3 is TGTGCCAGCTGTCTAGGGATGGCCGAGCAGTACTTC.

This clonotype was recorded at least ten times. The chain is built from TRBV12-3 or TRBV12-4 and TRBJ2-3; 7 bases align to TRBD2. V shed 0 bases and J 4 bases; nucleotides not matched to a gene: 1. The CDR3 runs 14 residues. The CDR3 nucleotides are TGTGCCAGCAGTTTAGCGGGAGGGTCAGATACGCAGTATTTT. As protein: CASSLAGGSDTQYF.

The table lists this clonotype with many counts. J is TRBJ2-3 and V is TRBV6-5; possible D gene TRBD2, 5 bases. The CDR3 has 13 amino acids. Germline assignment: CDR1 MNHEY and CDR2 SVGAGI. Trimming pared 6 bases from V and 2 bases from J, leaving 9 bases between. CDR3 residues: CASRDSLTDTQYF. The CDR3 nucleotides are TGTGCCAGCAGGGACTCCCTCACAGATACGCAGTATTTT.

Of note for this clonotype: At one boundary the junction diverges from the germline segment, which might be a read error. The rearrangement joins TRBV19 to TRBJ2-1; 13 nucleotides align to TRBD2. The CDR3 is 14 residues long. The germline V gene encodes CDR1 LNHDA and CDR2 SQIVND (reference sequence). CDR3 residues: CASSIGTSGTHQIF. The CDR3 nucleotides are TGTGCCAGTAGTATCGGGACTAGCGGGACTCACCAGATCTTC.

This clonotype occurred many times. This chain connects TRBV11-2 to TRBJ2-7; D is ambiguous. V was pared by 1 base and J by 2 bases, with 27 bases between. The germline V gene has CDR1 SGHAT and CDR2 FQNNGV. The CDR3 length is 20 residues. CDR3 DNA: TGTGCCAGCAGCTTAGGCGGTTCGCTCGGACCGGTTTCGCTCCCCTACGAGCAGTACTTC. Amino acids: CASSLGGSLGPVSLPYEQYF.

Many counts were recorded for this clonotype. At one end the junction does not follow the germline gene, possibly because of a read error. The rearrangement uses TRBV6-2 or TRBV6-3 and TRBJ2-7, with D tentatively TRBD2 (5 bases). The length of the CDR3 is 11 residues. CDR1 is MNHEY, CDR2 SVGEGT, per germline. CDR3 nucleotides: TGCGCAGTCGGGATCTCCTACGAGCAGTACTTC. Translating it yields CAVGISYEQYF.

This clonotype occurred many times. V is TRBV28 and J is TRBJ2-3, with D maybe TRBD2 (6 bases). Looked up from germline, CDR1 is MDHEN and CDR2 is SYDVKM. V shed 5 bases and J shed 5 bases, with 17 bases lying between them. The CDR3 spans 15 residues. The CDR3 sequence: CASSPHLEEGDTQYF. The CDR3 DNA sequence: TGTGCCAGCAGTCCCCACCTAGAGGAGGGAGATACGCAGTATTTT.

This clonotype was detected only a few times. V is TRBV10-3 and J is TRBJ1-6, with no clear D. Trimming left V 6 bases short and J 3 bases short, with 12 bases between. The CDR3 has 15 amino acids. CDR1 and CDR2 (germline): ENHRY, SYGVKD. The CDR3 sequence: CAIRREADYNSPLHF. The CDR3 DNA sequence: TGTGCCATCAGGCGGGAGGCAGACTATAATTCACCCCTCCACTTT.

This clonotype was recorded many times. V is TRBV9 and J is TRBJ2-7, with 11 positions matching TRBD2. Germline assignment: CDR1 SGDLS and CDR2 YYNGEE. The CDR3 totals 15 residues. V shed 4 bases and J 4 bases; nucleotides not matched to a gene: 7. For the CDR3, the DNA is TGTGCCAGCAGCCATTCCGGGACTAGCGGATACGAGCAGTACTTC. Translated: CASSHSGTSGYEQYF.

This clonotype was recorded many times. This sequence joins TRBV18 and TRBJ2-5; tentative D call: TRBD2 (5 bases). Trimming left V 3 bases short and J 5 bases short, with 10 bases between. CDR3 size: 13 residues. Germline loops: CDR1 KGHSH, CDR2 LQKENI. CDR3 coding DNA: TGTGCCAGCTCACCCTCCCAGCGGGAGACCCAGTACTTC. Protein: CASSPSQRETQYF.

This clonotype has ten or more counts. The V call is TRBV11-2, the J call TRBJ1-5; D remains ambiguous. The germline CDR1 and CDR2 sequences are SGHAT and FQNNGV. The CDR3 length is 18 residues. V gave up 2 bases and J gave up 3 bases, with 20 bases separating them. CDR3 sequence (DNA): TGTGCCAGCAGCTTACCCCAAACGGGGAAGGAAGACAATCAGCCCCAGCATTTT. Translated, it gives CASSLPQTGKEDNQPQHF.

This clonotype was found many times. The gene calls are TRBV7-9 and TRBJ1-2, with a possible D match to TRBD1 (6 bases). Trimming pared 5 bases from V and 0 bases from J, leaving 16 bases between. CDR3 length: 16 residues. From germline, CDR1 is SEHNR and CDR2 FQNEAQ (reference sequence). The DNA of the CDR3 is TGTGCCAGCAGCCCTCGGACAGCTACTTCTAACTATGGCTACACCTTC. Encoded protein: CASSPRTATSNYGYTF.

This clonotype has ten or more counts. The CDR3 is CASSQDLSDAQFF. The CDR3 DNA is TGCGCCAGCAGCCAAGATTTATCGGACGCGCAGTTCTTC. The chain uses TRBV4-3 and TRBJ2-1; no definite D call. The CDR3 spans 13 residues. Germline V gene sequence: CDR1 LGHNA, CDR2 YSLEER. Between the trimmed V and J ends, which lost 0 bases and 12 bases, there was a span of 12 bases.

This clonotype showed up many times. The chain is built from TRBV19 and TRBJ2-1; D assignment may be TRBD1 or TRBD2 (5 bases each). Trimming shortened V by 6 bases and J by 6 bases, and 15 bases separated the two germline ends. Germline V gives CDR1 LNHDA, CDR2 SQIVND (reference sequence). CDR3 length: 14 amino acids. This CDR3 is CASRTSGSLNEQFF. The DNA of the CDR3 is TGTGCCAGTAGAACCTCAGGGAGCCTCAATGAGCAGTTCTTC.

This clonotype was seen many times. The chain carries TRBV10-3 and TRBJ1-3, with D unresolved. There are 14 residues in the CDR3. V was cut by 5 bases and J by 4 bases, with 12 bases left in between. Germline V gives CDR1 ENHRY, CDR2 SYGVKD. For the CDR3, the DNA is TGTGCCATCAGTTCAGAACCAGGAGGAAACACCATATATTTT. Its translation is CAISSEPGGNTIYF.